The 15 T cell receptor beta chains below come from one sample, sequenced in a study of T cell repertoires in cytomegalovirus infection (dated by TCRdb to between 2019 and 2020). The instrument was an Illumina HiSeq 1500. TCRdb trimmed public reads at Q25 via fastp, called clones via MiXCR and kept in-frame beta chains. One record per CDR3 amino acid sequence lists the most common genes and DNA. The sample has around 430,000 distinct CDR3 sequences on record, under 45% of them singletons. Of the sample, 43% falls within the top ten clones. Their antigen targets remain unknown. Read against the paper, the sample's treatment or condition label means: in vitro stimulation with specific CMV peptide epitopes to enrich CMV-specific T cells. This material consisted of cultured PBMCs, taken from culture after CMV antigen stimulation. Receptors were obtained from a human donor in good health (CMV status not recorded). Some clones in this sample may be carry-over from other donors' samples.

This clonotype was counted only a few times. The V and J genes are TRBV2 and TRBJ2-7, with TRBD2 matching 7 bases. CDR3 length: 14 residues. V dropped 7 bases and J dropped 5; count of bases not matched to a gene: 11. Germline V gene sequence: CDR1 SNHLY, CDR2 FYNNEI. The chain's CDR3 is CASTPVGTINEQYF. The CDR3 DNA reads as TGTGCCAGCACGCCAGTCGGGACTATAAACGAGCAGTACTTC.

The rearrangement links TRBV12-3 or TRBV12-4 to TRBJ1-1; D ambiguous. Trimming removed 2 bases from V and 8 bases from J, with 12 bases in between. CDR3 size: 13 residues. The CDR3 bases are TGTGCCAGCAGTTTAAGCTTTCTGGGCGAAGCTTTCTTT. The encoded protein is CASSLSFLGEAFF.

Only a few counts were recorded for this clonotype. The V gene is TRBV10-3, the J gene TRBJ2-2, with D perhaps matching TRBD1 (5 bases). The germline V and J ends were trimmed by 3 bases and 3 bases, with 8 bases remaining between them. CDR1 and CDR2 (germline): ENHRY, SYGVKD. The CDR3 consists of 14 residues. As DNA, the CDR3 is TGTGCCATCAGTGATCGCAGGGACACCGGGGAGCTGTTTTTT. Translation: CAISDRRDTGELFF.

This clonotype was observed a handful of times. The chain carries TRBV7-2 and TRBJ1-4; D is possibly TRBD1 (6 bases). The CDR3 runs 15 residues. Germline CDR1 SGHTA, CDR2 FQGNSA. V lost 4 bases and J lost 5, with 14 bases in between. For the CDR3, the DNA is TGTGCCAGCAGCTCAACAGGGTTGAAAAATGAAAAACTGTTTTTT. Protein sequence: CASSSTGLKNEKLFF.

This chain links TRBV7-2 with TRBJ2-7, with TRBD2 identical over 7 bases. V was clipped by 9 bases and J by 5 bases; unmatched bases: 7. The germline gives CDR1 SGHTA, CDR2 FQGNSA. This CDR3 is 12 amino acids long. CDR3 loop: CASAGTIDEQYF. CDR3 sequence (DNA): TGTGCCAGTGCCGGGACTATCGACGAGCAGTACTTC.

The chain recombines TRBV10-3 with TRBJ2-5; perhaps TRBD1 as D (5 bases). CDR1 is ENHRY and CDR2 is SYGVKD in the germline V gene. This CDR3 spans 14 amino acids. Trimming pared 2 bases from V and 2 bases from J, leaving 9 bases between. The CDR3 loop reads CAISEKGAQETQYF. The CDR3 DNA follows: TGTGCCATCAGTGAGAAAGGGGCGCAAGAGACCCAGTACTTC.

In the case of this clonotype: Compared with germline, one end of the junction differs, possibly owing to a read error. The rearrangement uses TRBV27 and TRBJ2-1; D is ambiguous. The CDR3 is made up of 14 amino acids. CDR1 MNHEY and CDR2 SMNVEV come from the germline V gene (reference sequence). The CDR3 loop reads CASSFGDPYNERFF. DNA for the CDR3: TGTGCCAGCAGTTTTGGGGATCCCTACAATGAGCGGTTCTTC.

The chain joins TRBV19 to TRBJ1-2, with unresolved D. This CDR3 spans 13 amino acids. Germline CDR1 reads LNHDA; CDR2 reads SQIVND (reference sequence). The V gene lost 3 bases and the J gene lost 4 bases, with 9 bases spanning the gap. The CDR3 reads CASSIGSPYGYTF. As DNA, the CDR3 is TGTGCCAGTAGTATTGGAAGCCCCTATGGCTACACCTTC.

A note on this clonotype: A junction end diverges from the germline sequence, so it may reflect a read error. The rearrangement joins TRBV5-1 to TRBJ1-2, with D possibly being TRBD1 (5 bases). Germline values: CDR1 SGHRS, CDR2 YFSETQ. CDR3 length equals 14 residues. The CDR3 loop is CASSLDRANYGYTF. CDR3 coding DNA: TGTGCCAGCAGCTTAGACAGAGCTAACTATGGCTACACCTTC. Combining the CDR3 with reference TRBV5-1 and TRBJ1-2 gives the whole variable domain KAGVTQTPRYLIKTRGQQVTLSCSPISGHRSVSWYQQTPGQGLQFLFEYFSETQRNKGNFPGRFSGRQFSNSRSEMNVSTLELGDSALYLCASSLDRANYGYTFGSGTRLTVV.

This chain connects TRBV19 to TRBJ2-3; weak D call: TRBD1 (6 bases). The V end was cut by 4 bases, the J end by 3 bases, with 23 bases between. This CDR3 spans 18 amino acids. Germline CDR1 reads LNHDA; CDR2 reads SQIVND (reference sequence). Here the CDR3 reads CASSNHRDTWIGTDTQYF. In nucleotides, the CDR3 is TGTGCCAGTAGTAACCACCGGGACACCTGGATCGGGACAGATACGCAGTATTTT.

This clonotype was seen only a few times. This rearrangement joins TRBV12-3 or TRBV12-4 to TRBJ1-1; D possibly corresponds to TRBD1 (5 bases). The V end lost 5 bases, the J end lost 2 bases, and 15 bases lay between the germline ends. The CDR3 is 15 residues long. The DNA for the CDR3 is TGTGCCAGCAGTGCCGGGACCGGTTTTAACACTGAAGCTTTCTTT. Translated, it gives CASSAGTGFNTEAFF.

CDR3 amino acids: CASSPSQTDLYGYTF. The CDR3 coding sequence is TGTGCCAGCAGTCCTTCGCAGACAGACCTCTATGGCTACACCTTC. The chain combines TRBV7-8 with TRBJ1-2, with TRBD1 as a possible D gene (5 bases). In germline, CDR1 is SGHVS, CDR2 FQNEAQ. The CDR3 covers 15 residues. V shed 6 bases and J shed 4 bases, with 18 bases lying between them. Variable domain in full (rest from reference TRBV7-8 and TRBJ1-2): GAGVSQSPRYKVAKRGQDVALRCDPISGHVSLFWYQQALGQGPEFLTYFQNEAQLDKSGLPSDRFFAERPEGSVSTLKIQRTQQEDSAVYLCASSPSQTDLYGYTFGSGTRLTVV.

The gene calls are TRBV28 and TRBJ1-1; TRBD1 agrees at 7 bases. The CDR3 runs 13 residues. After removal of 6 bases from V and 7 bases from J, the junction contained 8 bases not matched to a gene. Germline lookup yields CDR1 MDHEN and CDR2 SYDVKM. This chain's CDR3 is CASSLRDSFEAFF. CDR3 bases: TGTGCCAGCAGCCTCCGGGACAGCTTTGAAGCTTTCTTT.

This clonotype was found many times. The CDR3 bases are TGTGCCAGCAGCTTGCTCCCCCAAAGCGGGACGAACACCGGGGAGCTGTTTTTT. It is translated as CASSLLPQSGTNTGELFF. The chain carries TRBV7-2 and TRBJ2-2; the match to TRBD2 covers 7 bases. Per germline, CDR1 SGHTA and CDR2 FQGNSA. CDR3 size: 18 residues. Germline trimming cut 3 bases from V and 0 bases from J; bases unmatched to any gene: 10.

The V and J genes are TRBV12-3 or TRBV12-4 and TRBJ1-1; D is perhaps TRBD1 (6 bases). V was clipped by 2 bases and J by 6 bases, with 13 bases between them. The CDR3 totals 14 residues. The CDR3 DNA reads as TGTGCCAGCAGTTTACAGGGGTCTTTCGCTGAAGCTTTCTTT. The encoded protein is CASSLQGSFAEAFF.